These T cell receptor beta chains were read from a single sample in a study of blood T cell repertoires in COVID-19. Clones were read by immunoSEQ multiplex PCR, and TCRdb kept only the in-frame ones, dropping some. Of 150,000 or so clones listed, over 85% are singletons. What was sequenced was peripheral blood. These receptors were taken from a woman between 55 and 75 years old with COVID-19, enrolled during active disease. Each CDR3 is given with its conserved first and last residue. The order of the fields is clone size, J gene, D gene, V gene, CDR3 DNA, CDR3 protein. A D gene is named only where the DNA matches it firmly. Some rows mark clone size as missing; the rest say once, few, many or name a class of expanded clone.

- | TRBJ2-5 | - | TRBV18 | TGTGCCAGCTCACCCTCGAAGGGGCACGAGACCCAGTACTTC | CASSPSKGHETQYF
- | TRBJ2-5 | - | TRBV11-3 | TGTGCCAGCAGCTTCCGGGGCACAGGGCCAGAGACCCAGTACTTC | CASSFRGTGPETQYF
- | TRBJ2-7 | - | TRBV19 | TGTGCCAGTAGTATCGATTTCCGCTACGAGCAGTACTTC | CASSIDFRYEQYF
- | TRBJ1-2 | - | TRBV4-2 | TGTGCCAGCAGCCAGATGACAGGTTCGGGTGGCTACACCTTC | CASSQMTGSGGYTF
- | TRBJ1-1 | - | TRBV27 | TGTGCCAGCAGTCCAGGTACAGGAGTGAACACTGAAGCTTTCTTT | CASSPGTGVNTEAFF
- | TRBJ1-1 | TRBD1 | TRBV3-1/TRBV3-2 | TGTGCCAGCAGCCAGTCGGGACAGGGGAATGAAGCTTTCTTT | CASSQSGQGNEAFF
- | TRBJ1-6 | - | TRBV4-1 | TGCGCCAGCAGCCAGCCGGTTCTAGTAATTAATTTACCCCTCCACTTT | CASSQPVLVINLPLHF
- | TRBJ1-2 | TRBD1 | TRBV7-9 | TGTGCCAGCAGCAACTGGCCCACGGACAGGGGCAACTATGGCTACACCTTC | CASSNWPTDRGNYGYTF
- | TRBJ2-5 | TRBD2 | TRBV18 | TGTGCCAGCTCACCGGGGACTAGTCAAGAGACCCAGTACTTC | CASSPGTSQETQYF
- | TRBJ1-4 | - | TRBV9 | TGTGCCAGCAGCGTAGGGGGCGCATCTAATGAAAAACTGTTTTTT | CASSVGGASNEKLFF
- | TRBJ2-7 | - | TRBV6-2/TRBV6-3 | TGTGCCAGCAGTGGCACAGGGTACGAGCAGTACTTC | CASSGTGYEQYF
- | TRBJ1-1 | - | TRBV21-1 | TGTGCCAGCAGCAAAGCGGGTACGACAGGGGCCCCGAACACTGAAGCTTTCTTT | CASSKAGTTGAPNTEAFF
- | TRBJ1-4 | - | TRBV5-4 | TGTGCCAGCAGCTTGGAGGCAGGGGAGGAAAAACTGTTTTTT | CASSLEAGEEKLFF
once | TRBJ2-3 | TRBD2 | TRBV10-3 | TGTGCCATCAGAAACGGGGGGAAGGGTACGCAGTATTTT | CAIRNGGKGTQYF
- | TRBJ2-3 | TRBD1 | TRBV15 | TGTGCCACCAGCGCCTACGGCCGAGGACAGGGGGGAGATACGCAGTATTTT | CATSAYGRGQGGDTQYF
- | TRBJ1-2 | TRBD1 | TRBV19 | TGTGCCAGTAGGGAGGTCCAGGGGGCGGACTATGGCTACACCTTC | CASREVQGADYGYTF
once | TRBJ2-4 | - | TRBV7-8 | TGTGCCAGCAGCTTATTAGGGGGGGTAGCCAAAAACATTCAGTACTTC | CASSLLGGVAKNIQYF
once | TRBJ1-5 | TRBD1 | TRBV20-1 | TGCAGTGCTAGTCGGGGACAGGGAGCATACGGCAATCAGCCCCAGCATTTT | CSASRGQGAYGNQPQHF
- | TRBJ1-2 | - | TRBV6-2/TRBV6-3 | TGTGCCAGCAGCCAGTCTACAGGTCGCGGCTACACCTTC | CASSQSTGRGYTF
- | TRBJ1-2 | TRBD1 | TRBV28 | TGTGCCAGCAGCTACAGACAGGGTCTCTATGCATGGACCTTC | CASSYRQGLYAWTF
- | TRBJ1-2 | TRBD1 | TRBV10-3 | TGTGCCATCAGCGAGACTTCAAACAGGGGAGGCTACACCTTC | CAISETSNRGGYTF
- | TRBJ1-4 | TRBD1 | TRBV19 | TGTGCCAGTAGTCCTATGAGGACAGGGGGAGAAAAACTGTTTTTT | CASSPMRTGGEKLFF
- | TRBJ2-1 | - | TRBV6-2/TRBV6-3 | TGTGCCAGCAGTGACCACAGGGCCAGCTCCTACAATGAGCAGTTCTTC | CASSDHRASSYNEQFF
- | TRBJ1-4 | TRBD1 | TRBV18 | TGTGCCAGCTCACCGTCAGGGGGAACTAATGAAAAACTGTTTTTT | CASSPSGGTNEKLFF
- | TRBJ2-6 | - | TRBV27 | TGTGCCAGCAGTTCCCGGGGCTCTGGGGCCAACGTCCTGACTTTC | CASSSRGSGANVLTF
- | TRBJ2-7 | TRBD1 | TRBV18 | TGTGCCAGCTCACCTGGACAGGGGGCTTTCTACGAGCAGTACTTC | CASSPGQGAFYEQYF
- | TRBJ2-1 | TRBD2 | TRBV5-1 | TGCGCCAGCAGCTCCGCGGGGGGGCGGCCGGATGAGCAGTTCTTC | CASSSAGGRPDEQFF
- | TRBJ2-7 | - | TRBV5-1 | TGCGCCAGCAGCTTGGGTTTAGGGCCAGGGATTTACGAGCAGTACTTC | CASSLGLGPGIYEQYF
- | TRBJ2-7 | - | TRBV7-8 | TGTGCCAGCAGCTTCGGAGAACTCTACGAGCAGTACTTC | CASSFGELYEQYF
- | TRBJ1-4 | TRBD1 | TRBV19 | TGTGCCACGCAACAGGGGGCGGTTGAAAAACTGTTTTTT | CATQQGAVEKLFF
once | TRBJ1-1 | TRBD1 | TRBV7-8 | TGTGCCAGCAGCTTCTCGGGACAGGGTTATACTGAAGCTTTCTTT | CASSFSGQGYTEAFF
- | TRBJ1-1 | - | TRBV5-1 | TGCGCCAGCAGCTTGGCCTGGGGAGACACTGAAGCTTTCTTT | CASSLAWGDTEAFF
- | TRBJ1-4 | - | TRBV15 | TGTGCCACCAGCACTCGGCGGATTTTTTCGACTAATGAAAAACTGTTTTTT | CATSTRRIFSTNEKLFF
- | TRBJ2-7 | - | TRBV18 | TGTGCCAGCTCACCCCACTCCTACGAGCAGTACTTC | CASSPHSYEQYF
- | TRBJ1-2 | - | TRBV4-1 | TGCGCCAGCAGCCAACCTACCCAACTGAGGTATGGCTACACCTTC | CASSQPTQLRYGYTF
- | TRBJ2-5 | TRBD2 | TRBV5-5 | TGTGCCAGCAGCTCCCTAGCGGGGGGCCAAGAGACCCAGTACTTC | CASSSLAGGQETQYF
- | TRBJ1-1 | - | TRBV7-9 | TGTGCCAGCAGCTTCTCGGGACTAACACGAATCCTACAGAACACTGAAGCTTTCTTT | CASSFSGLTRILQNTEAFF
- | TRBJ2-5 | - | TRBV18 | TGTGCCAGCTCACGAAGAGACAGGCAAGAGACCCAGTACTTC | CASSRRDRQETQYF
once | TRBJ2-4 | TRBD1 | TRBV11-2 | TGTGCCAGCAGCTTGGGACAGCGTAAAAACATTCAGTACTTC | CASSLGQRKNIQYF
- | TRBJ2-1 | TRBD1 | TRBV27 | TGTGCCAGCAGTCCAACAGGGGGCGCCTCCTTCTCATCCTCCTACAATGAGCAGTTCTTC | CASSPTGGASFSSSYNEQFF
- | TRBJ1-2 | - | TRBV6-2/TRBV6-3 | TGTGCCAGCAGTTACTCCCAGGGGACTAACTATGGCTACACCTTC | CASSYSQGTNYGYTF
- | TRBJ1-5 | - | TRBV18 | TGTGCCAGCTCACCTGGCAGTGAAGACAATCAGCCCCAGCATTTT | CASSPGSEDNQPQHF
- | TRBJ1-1 | - | TRBV3-1/TRBV3-2 | TGTGCCAGCAGCCCGGCGGGGGCAGTGAACACTGAAGCTTTCTTT | CASSPAGAVNTEAFF
- | TRBJ2-5 | - | TRBV7-8 | TGTGCCAGCGGCCCAGGAGAGACCCAGTACTTC | CASGPGETQYF
- | TRBJ2-5 | TRBD2 | TRBV3-1/TRBV3-2 | TGTGCCAGCAGCCAAGATATAACTAGCGGGGGGGAGACCCAGTACTTC | CASSQDITSGGETQYF
- | TRBJ1-1 | - | TRBV6-6 | TGTGCCAGCAACCCCACGACAGCGAACACTGAAGCTTTCTTT | CASNPTTANTEAFF
- | TRBJ2-3 | - | TRBV7-2 | TGTGCCAGCAGCTTGGGGACTCCCACAGATACGCAGTATTTT | CASSLGTPTDTQYF
- | TRBJ1-1 | - | TRBV6-5 | TGTGCCAGCAGTTACTCAGTCTTGGCAGGGCCTGAAGCTTTCTTT | CASSYSVLAGPEAFF
once | TRBJ1-2 | TRBD1 | TRBV9 | TGTGCCAGCAGCGTAGGGCAGGGGGTGGGGAACTATGGCTACACCTTC | CASSVGQGVGNYGYTF
- | TRBJ2-6 | - | TRBV7-2 | TGTGCCAGCAGCTTCGAGGCGGGAACTGGGGCCAACGTCCTGACTTTC | CASSFEAGTGANVLTF
- | TRBJ2-1 | - | TRBV5-1 | TGCGCCAGCAGCGTACCCACAGGTTCGAGTCCCTACAATGAGCAGTTCTTC | CASSVPTGSSPYNEQFF
- | TRBJ1-1 | - | TRBV6-2/TRBV6-3 | TGTGCCAGCAGTTACTCGAGAACTGAAGCTTTCTTT | CASSYSRTEAFF
- | TRBJ2-7 | TRBD1 | TRBV5-4 | TGTGCCAGCAGCTGGGACAGGTCTGATTACGAGCAGTACTTC | CASSWDRSDYEQYF
- | TRBJ1-5 | - | TRBV27 | TGTGCCAGCAATCCCCAGCGGCTGCGAGGGAGCAATCAGCCCCAGCATTTT | CASNPQRLRGSNQPQHF
- | TRBJ1-3 | - | TRBV21-1 | TGTGCCAGCAGCACTCAATCGGGGGAGGGGGCTGGAAACACCATATATTTT | CASSTQSGEGAGNTIYF
- | TRBJ1-1 | TRBD1 | TRBV7-2 | TGTGCCAGCAGTTTTACAGGGGGTAGTCACACTGAAGCTTTCTTT | CASSFTGGSHTEAFF
- | TRBJ1-4 | - | TRBV4-1 | TGCGCCAGCAGCCAAAGAACAGATGCAACTAATGAAAAACTGTTTTTT | CASSQRTDATNEKLFF
- | TRBJ2-7 | - | TRBV6-5 | TGTGCCAGCACGGCGGGGGCAGGGACCTACGAGCAGTACTTC | CASTAGAGTYEQYF
- | TRBJ1-2 | TRBD1 | TRBV7-9 | TGTGCCAGCAGCTTATCCGCAGGCAGGGGGGATGGCTACACCTTC | CASSLSAGRGDGYTF
- | TRBJ2-2 | TRBD1 | TRBV5-1 | TGCGCCAGCAGGGGACAGGATTCCGGGGAGCTGTTTTTT | CASRGQDSGELFF